Presented here are 16 T cell receptor beta chains from one specimen sequenced in a study of shared clonotypes between healthy human individuals. Method: immunoSEQ multiplex PCR; TCRdb's copy keeps in-frame clones and lacks some. Seen here are over 2,000,000 clones, 90% to 95% observed once, and the top ten hold approximately 1.6%. As defined, naive CD8 cells were CD45RO-negative and positively selected for CCR7, with terminally differentiated effector memory CD45RA+ cells excluded. Sequenced sample: naive CD8+ T cells from PBMCs. These receptors were taken from a man aged 18 to 29 in good health. Some clones in this sample may be carry-over from other donors' samples.

The CDR3, as DNA: TGTGCCAGCAGTTTATGGGGATACAATGAGCAGTTCTTC. It translates to CASSLWGYNEQFF. V usage is TRBV28 and J usage is TRBJ2-1, with D unclear. CDR1 is MDHEN and CDR2 is SYDVKM in the germline V gene. The CDR3 is made up of 13 amino acids. Trimming took 0 bases from V and 4 from J, leaving 4 bases between them.

This clone was seen once. The chain carries TRBV11-2 and TRBJ2-7; 10 positions agree with TRBD2. Germline-derived CDR1 and CDR2 are SGHAT and FQNNGV. V was clipped by 0 bases and J by 6 bases; unmatched bases: 5. The CDR3 consists of 15 residues. CDR3 DNA sequence: TGTGCCAGCAGCTTAGATGGCCTAGCGGGAGTCGAGCAGTACTTC. Protein sequence: CASSLDGLAGVEQYF.

The chain combines TRBV5-6 with TRBJ2-5, with no clear D. V was shortened by 3 bases and J by 0 bases, with 0 bases between the two germline ends. CDR1 SGHDT and CDR2 YYEEEE come from the germline V gene. The CDR3 runs 11 residues. The CDR3 nucleotides are TGTGCCAGCAGCTACCAAGAGACCCAGTACTTC. Translating it yields CASSYQETQYF.

V usage is TRBV5-6 and J usage is TRBJ2-1; possible D gene TRBD2, 5 bases. V was shortened by 1 base and J by 10 bases, with 15 bases between the two germline ends. The CDR3 totals 14 residues. Germline loops: CDR1 SGHDT, CDR2 YYEEEE. CDR3 loop: CASSLRGGRGEQFF. The DNA of the CDR3 is TGTGCCAGCAGCTTGAGAGGTGGGAGAGGGGAGCAGTTCTTC.

This chain uses TRBV19 with TRBJ1-5, with D possibly TRBD1 on 5 matching bases. The CDR3 has 16 amino acids. V lost 6 bases and J lost 7, with 22 bases in between. In germline, CDR1 is LNHDA, CDR2 SQIVND (reference sequence). CDR3 region: CASSHMGPGLIQPQHF. CDR3 DNA sequence: TGTGCCAGTAGCCACATGGGGCCAGGTCTAATACAGCCCCAGCATTTT.

A note on this clone: With a much larger clone just one base away, this may be a read error. This chain uses TRBV11-2 with TRBJ2-7; D uncertain. CDR1 and CDR2 (germline): SGHAT, FQNNGV. The CDR3 length is 11 residues. Trimming took off 2 bases at V and 4 bases at J, with 3 bases between the two ends. The chain's CDR3 is CASSLKYEQYF. CDR3 in DNA: TGTGCCAGCAGCTTAAAGTACGAGCAGTACTTC.

This chain links TRBV5-4 with TRBJ2-1; 8 bases line up with TRBD2. The CDR3 sequence is 14 residues long. Germline CDR1 and CDR2: SGHNT and YYREEE (reference sequence). Trimming at V came to 4 bases and at J to 7 bases, leaving 7 bases not matched to a gene. CDR3 sequence: CASSAGTSLNEQFF. The DNA of the CDR3 is TGTGCCAGCAGCGCAGGGACTAGTCTTAATGAGCAGTTCTTC.

This chain joins TRBV6-4 and TRBJ2-7; D not certain. V was shortened by 7 bases and J by 0 bases, with 16 bases between the two germline ends. Germline CDR1 is MRHNA and CDR2 is SNTAGT. The CDR3 is 15 amino acids. DNA for the CDR3: TGTGCCAGCACCCCCGTTCCCGATAGCTCCTACGAGCAGTACTTC. Its translation is CASTPVPDSSYEQYF.

The rearrangement joins TRBV5-4 to TRBJ2-7; D may be TRBD1 or TRBD2 (6 bases each). Trimming left V 4 bases short and J 3 bases short, with 20 bases between. Per the germline V gene, CDR1 is SGHNT and CDR2 is YYREEE (reference sequence). This CDR3 is built from 16 residues. Here the CDR3 DNA reads TGTGCCAGCAGCCTCGTGGGGGGCGCAAGTGTCTACGAGCAGTACTTC. Translation: CASSLVGGASVYEQYF.

V and J are TRBV7-9 and TRBJ2-7; maybe TRBD1 (6 bases). CDR3 length equals 15 residues. With 5 bases removed from V and 3 bases from J, the gap between germline ends came to 17 bases. Germline-derived CDR1 and CDR2 are SEHNR and FQNEAQ (reference sequence). The CDR3: CASSLGQTNRYEQYF. The CDR3, as DNA: TGTGCCAGCAGCCTAGGACAGACCAATCGCTACGAGCAGTACTTC.

Points on this clone: The DNA is omitted, as the CDR3 cannot be located on it reliably, and the CDR3 follows TCRdb's listing. V gene TRBV28 combines with J gene TRBJ1-5. Germline assignment: CDR1 MDHEN and CDR2 SYDVKM. The CDR3 has 14 amino acids, counting both end residues. CDR3 protein: CASSFLAGSQPQHF.

The chain uses TRBV11-2 and TRBJ2-2, with D hard to call. The CDR3 is 16 amino acids. Germline V CDR1 and CDR2: SGHAT, FQNNGV. The V gene lost 1 base and the J gene lost 0 bases, with 9 bases spanning the gap. CDR3 sequence reads: CASSLVGPTNTGELFF. Here the CDR3 DNA reads TGTGCCAGCAGCTTAGTTGGCCCAACGAACACCGGGGAGCTGTTTTTT.

V gene TRBV27 combines with J gene TRBJ1-2; weak D call: TRBD1 (6 bases). This CDR3 has 14 residues. Germline loops: CDR1 MNHEY, CDR2 SMNVEV (reference sequence). Trimming left V 7 bases short and J 8 bases short, with 20 bases between. The CDR3 DNA reads as TGTGCCAGCACCCCCAAAGCAGTCAGGGGCGGCTACACCTTC. It is translated as CASTPKAVRGGYTF.

The chain is built from TRBV9 and TRBJ2-7; D is unclear. The CDR3 has 13 residues. V lost 0 bases and J lost 6, with 10 bases in between. The V gene's germline CDR1 is SGDLS and CDR2 YYNGEE. CDR3 region: CASSVGPTTEQYF. Written as DNA, the CDR3 is TGTGCCAGCAGCGTAGGACCCACAACCGAGCAGTACTTC.

This chain uses TRBV4-1 with TRBJ2-1; 7 positions agree with TRBD2. CDR1 is MGHRA and CDR2 is YSYEKL in the germline V gene. Trimming cost V 0 bases and J 6 bases; bases outside gene matches: 11. There are 17 residues in the CDR3. CDR3 loop: CASSQDPAGRLSNEQFF. As DNA, the CDR3 is TGCGCCAGCAGCCAAGATCCAGCGGGGAGGTTAAGCAATGAGCAGTTCTTC.

This chain's CDR3 is CASSTDRGLPYGYTF. In DNA, the CDR3 is TGTGCCAGCAGTACGGACAGGGGGTTGCCCTATGGCTACACCTTC. This chain links TRBV27 with TRBJ1-2; 10 bases fit TRBD1. The germline V gene has CDR1 MNHEY and CDR2 SMNVEV (reference sequence). The CDR3 is 15 amino acids. With V trimmed by 5 bases and J by 4 bases, 7 bases remained unmatched.